This TCR beta chain stems from a study of blood T cell repertoires in COVID-19. Original analysis: Using reference gene primer amplification, nucleated cell counts were estimated. Sequenced by immunoSEQ multiplex PCR; TCRdb stores in-frame clones only, minus some. Clone size and the V and J calls come from that table; the DNA yielded D and trimming. The repertoire holds more than 150,000 clones, with around 87% as singletons. Patients at the Seattle site were enrolled during active infection and followed longitudinally. J was trimmed by 11 bases and V by 1 base; bases with no gene match: 7. CDR3 length: 13 residues. Germline CDR1 SGHVS, CDR2 FQNEAQ.

The receptor was derived from a man aged 60 to 69 with COVID-19, enrolled during active disease. What was sequenced was peripheral blood. V gene TRBV7-8 combines with J gene TRBJ1-2; TRBD1 aligns across 7 bases. CDR3 loop: CASSLVGTEIYTF. Written as DNA, the CDR3 is TGTGCCAGCAGCTTAGTGGGGACAGAGATTTACACCTTC.